This entry concerns a single TCR beta chain. Its antigen is currently unknown. Treatment defined: roughly 19 received Ad26.COV2.S at low or high dose, single or two shots; about five received placebo; per-sample allocation not given. Specimen acquisition occurred on day 63 following the initial vaccine or placebo injection. Trimming shortened V by 4 bases and J by 0 bases, and 10 bases separated the two germline ends. The germline V gene encodes CDR1 KGHSH and CDR2 LQKENI. This CDR3 contains 15 residues. This sample stems from a study of Ad26.COV2.S vaccination and SARS-CoV-2 variants. Findings and caveats of the study: Measurement of non-spike TCR breadth gave similar results in vaccine and placebo recipients. Vaccinated individuals (as opposed to placebo recipients) had higher spike-specific TCR breadth.

TCRdb keeps only in-frame clones here, not all; method: immunoSEQ multiplex PCR. Counted here are roughly 320,000 clones, 85% occurring once; the ten biggest clones make up about 2.1%. Sequences were derived from peripheral blood, sampled in a trial of Ad26.COV2.S vaccine versus placebo. This sequence was found in a person aged 18-65 years who received the Ad26.COV2.S COVID-19 vaccine or a placebo. The V call is TRBV18, the J call TRBJ1-5; D is uncertain. The CDR3 DNA reads as TGTGCCAGCTCACAAGAAATTTATAGCAATCAGCCCCAGCATTTT. It codes for CASSQEIYSNQPQHF.